This TCR beta chain was captured in a study of T cells in Graves' hyperthyroidism and ophthalmopathy. Whole-study results and caveats: Before onset, ophthalmopathy was predicted by the model a median roughly 6.4 months earlier. Using 13 V-J features, a model discriminated ophthalmopathy from stable hyperthyroidism. Researchers found most expanded thyroid clonotypes above 0.001 in blood as well.

The V segment lost 3 bases and the J segment 10 bases; nucleotides outside the gene matches: 9. The CDR3 is 14 residues long. Germline CDR1 reads SGHDN; CDR2 reads FVKESK. RNA transcripts provided the source from which TCR beta CDR3 regions were amplified. The HTBI primer set drove a first-round RT-PCR of the TCR CDR3. One entry per CDR3 protein results from TCRdb running MiXCR on the multiplex PCR reads. Seen here are about 640,000 distinct CDR3 sequences, about 20% observed once, and the top ten hold over 30%. Clinical symptoms, serum thyroxine, TRAb, thyroid ultrasound and orbital computed tomography established diagnosis. A remark on this clonotype: Its target is not known.

This receptor was obtained from a man aged 30 to 39 with Graves' ophthalmopathy. The chain employs TRBV14 and TRBJ1-1, with 9 bases lining up with TRBD1. Sequencing was performed on blood. In DNA, the CDR3 is TGTGCCAGCAGCCAGCGAGCCGGGACAGGGAGAGCTTTCTTT. Translation gives CASSQRAGTGRAFF. The complete variable domain, with remaining parts taken from reference TRBV14 and TRBJ1-1, reads EAGVTQFPSHSVIEKGQTVTLRCDPISGHDNLYWYRRVMGKEIKFLLHFVKESKQDESGMPNNRFLAERTGGTYSTLKVQPAELEDSGVYFCASSQRAGTGRAFFGQGTRLTVV.